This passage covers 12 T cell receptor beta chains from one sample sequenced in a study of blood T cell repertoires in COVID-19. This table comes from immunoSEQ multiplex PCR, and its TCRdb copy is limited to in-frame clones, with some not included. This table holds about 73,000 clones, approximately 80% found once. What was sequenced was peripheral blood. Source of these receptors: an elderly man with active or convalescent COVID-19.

The CDR3 here is CASSMPESNSPLHF. As DNA, the CDR3 is TGTGCCAGTAGTATGCCAGAAAGTAATTCACCCCTCCACTTT. The genes are TRBV19 and TRBJ1-6; D is undetermined. The CDR3 consists of 14 residues. The germline gives CDR1 LNHDA, CDR2 SQIVND (reference sequence). Trimming pared 3 bases from V and 6 bases from J, leaving 9 bases between.

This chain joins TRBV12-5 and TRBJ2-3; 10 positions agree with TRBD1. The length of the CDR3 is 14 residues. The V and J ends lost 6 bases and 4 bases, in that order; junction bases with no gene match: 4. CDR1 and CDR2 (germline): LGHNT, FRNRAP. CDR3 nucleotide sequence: TGTGCTAGTGGAACCGGGACAGGGGCAGATACGCAGTATTTT. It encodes CASGTGTGADTQYF. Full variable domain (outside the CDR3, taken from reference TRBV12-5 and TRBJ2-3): DARVTQTPRHKVTEMGQEVTMRCQPILGHNTVFWYRQTMMQGLELLAYFRNRAPLDDSGMPKDRFSAEMPDATLATLKIQPSEPRDSAVYFCASGTGTGADTQYFGPGTRLTVL.

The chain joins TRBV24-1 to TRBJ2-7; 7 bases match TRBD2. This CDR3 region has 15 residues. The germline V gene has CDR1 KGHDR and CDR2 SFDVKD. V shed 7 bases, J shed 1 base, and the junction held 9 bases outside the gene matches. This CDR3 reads CATRGGGGSSYEQYF. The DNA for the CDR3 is TGTGCCACCAGGGGGGGAGGCGGGAGTTCCTACGAGCAGTACTTC.

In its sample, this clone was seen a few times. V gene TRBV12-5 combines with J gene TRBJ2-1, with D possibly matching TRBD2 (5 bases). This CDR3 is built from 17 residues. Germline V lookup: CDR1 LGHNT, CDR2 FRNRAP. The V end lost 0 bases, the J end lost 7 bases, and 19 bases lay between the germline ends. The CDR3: CASGLVRGPTRRNEQFF. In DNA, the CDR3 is TGTGCTAGTGGTTTGGTACGGGGTCCTACTAGGAGGAATGAGCAGTTCTTC.

This CDR3 reads CSFLSTGELFF. In DNA, the CDR3 is TGCAGCTTTCTATCCACCGGGGAGCTGTTTTTT. The chain uses TRBV29-1 and TRBJ2-2; D remains unclear. There are 11 residues in the CDR3. Trimming removed 8 bases at V and 4 bases at J, with 8 bases between. The germline gives CDR1 SQVTM, CDR2 ANQGSEA.

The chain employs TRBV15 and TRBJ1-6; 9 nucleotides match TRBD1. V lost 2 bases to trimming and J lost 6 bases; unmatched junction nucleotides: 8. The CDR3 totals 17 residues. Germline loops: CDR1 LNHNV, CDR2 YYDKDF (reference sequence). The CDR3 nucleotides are TGTGCCACCAGCAGAAACAGGGGGCGCCTCTCTAATTCACCCCTCCACTTT. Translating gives CATSRNRGRLSNSPLHF.

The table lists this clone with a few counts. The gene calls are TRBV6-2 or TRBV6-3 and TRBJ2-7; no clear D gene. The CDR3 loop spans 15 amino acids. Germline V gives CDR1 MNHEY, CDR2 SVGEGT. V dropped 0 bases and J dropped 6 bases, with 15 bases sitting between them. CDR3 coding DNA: TGTGCCAGCAGTTACTCGAATCGGCTAGGCGGCGAGCAGTACTTC. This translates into CASSYSNRLGGEQYF.

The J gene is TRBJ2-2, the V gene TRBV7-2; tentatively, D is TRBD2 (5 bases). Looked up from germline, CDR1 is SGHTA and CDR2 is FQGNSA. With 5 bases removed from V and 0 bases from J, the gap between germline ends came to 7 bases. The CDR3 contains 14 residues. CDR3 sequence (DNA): TGTGCCAGCAGCCGGGATGCGAACACCGGGGAGCTGTTTTTT. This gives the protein CASSRDANTGELFF.

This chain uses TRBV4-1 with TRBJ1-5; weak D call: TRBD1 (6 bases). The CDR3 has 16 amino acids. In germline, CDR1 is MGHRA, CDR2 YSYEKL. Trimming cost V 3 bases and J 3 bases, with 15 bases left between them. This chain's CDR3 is CASSQPNQGYNQPQHF. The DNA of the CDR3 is TGCGCCAGCAGCCAGCCAAATCAGGGGTACAATCAGCCCCAGCATTTT.

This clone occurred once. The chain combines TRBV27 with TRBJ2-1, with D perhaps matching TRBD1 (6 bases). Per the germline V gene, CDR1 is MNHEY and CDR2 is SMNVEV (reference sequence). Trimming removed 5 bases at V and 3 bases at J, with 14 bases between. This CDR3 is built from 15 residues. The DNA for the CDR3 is TGTGCCAGCAGTACTTACCGGGACAACTACAATGAGCAGTTCTTC. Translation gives CASSTYRDNYNEQFF.

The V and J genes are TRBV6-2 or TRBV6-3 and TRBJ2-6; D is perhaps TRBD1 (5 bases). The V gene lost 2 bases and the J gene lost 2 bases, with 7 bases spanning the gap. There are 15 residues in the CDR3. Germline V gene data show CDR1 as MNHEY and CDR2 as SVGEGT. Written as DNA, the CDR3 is TGTGCCAGCAGTTACGAGACAGCTGGGGCCAACGTCCTGACTTTC. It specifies CASSYETAGANVLTF.

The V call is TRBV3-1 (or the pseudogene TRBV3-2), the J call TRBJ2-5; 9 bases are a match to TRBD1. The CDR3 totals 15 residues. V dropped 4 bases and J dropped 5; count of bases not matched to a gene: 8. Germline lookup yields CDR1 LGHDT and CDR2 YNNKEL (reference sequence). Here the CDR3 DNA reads TGTGCCAGCAGCCGGGACAGGGAGGGTTCGGAGACCCAGTACTTC. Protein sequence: CASSRDREGSETQYF.